The 9 T cell receptor beta chains listed next were all sequenced from one sample in a study of T cells in tuberculosis (dated by TCRdb to 2016 to 2019). Libraries were constructed by the immunoSEQ multiplex PCR assay. Imported from immuneACCESS, the table was reduced by TCRdb to in-frame sequences with V and J called. These copies leave out some clones; in studies compared against another copy, an unresolved V gene accounts for under half, and the cause of the remainder is not known. This sample holds 30,000 to 35,000 clones; approximately 91% were observed only once. Together, the top ten hold roughly 2% of the sample. The specimen was PBMCs. These receptors originate from a donor between 10 and 35 years old with latent tuberculosis or without tuberculosis infection.

V usage is TRBV28 and J usage is TRBJ2-6, with D maybe TRBD2 (5 bases). Germline loops: CDR1 MDHEN, CDR2 SYDVKM. The CDR3 covers 17 residues. With 7 bases removed from V and 0 bases from J, the gap between germline ends came to 16 bases. This CDR3 reads CASTYMSGSSGANVLTF. CDR3 nucleotides: TGTGCCAGCACCTATATGAGCGGTAGCTCTGGGGCCAACGTCCTGACTTTC.

The V call is TRBV7-9, the J call TRBJ2-7; 7 nucleotides agree with TRBD1. The length of the CDR3 is 14 residues. The V segment lost 5 bases and the J segment 6 bases; nucleotides outside the gene matches: 10. Germline CDR1 is SEHNR and CDR2 is FQNEAQ (reference sequence). For the CDR3, the DNA is TGTGCCAGCAGCGTCCTGACAGGGACGGGCGAGCAGTACTTC. Protein product: CASSVLTGTGEQYF.

The J gene is TRBJ1-1, the V gene TRBV27; D remains ambiguous. The CDR3 totals 14 residues. Germline CDR1 is MNHEY and CDR2 is SMNVEV (reference sequence). V was shortened by 5 bases and J by 4 bases, with 14 bases between the two germline ends. CDR3 coding DNA: TGTGCCAGCAGTCGACCGGGGAGAGTCACTGAAGCTTTCTTT. It codes for CASSRPGRVTEAFF.

The rearrangement joins TRBV13 to TRBJ1-2; D not resolved. There are 13 residues in the CDR3. Germline V lookup: CDR1 PRHDT, CDR2 FYEKMQ (reference sequence). Trimming left V 9 bases short and J 5 bases short, with 16 bases between. Written as DNA, the CDR3 is TGTGCCAGTCTATCAGGCTTGAAATATGGCTACACCTTC. This encodes CASLSGLKYGYTF.

V gene TRBV7-9 combines with J gene TRBJ1-1; D ambiguous. The CDR3 is made up of 12 amino acids. The germline V gene encodes CDR1 SEHNR and CDR2 FQNEAQ (reference sequence). V dropped 8 bases and J dropped 6 bases, with 13 bases sitting between them. CDR3 bases: TGTGCCAGCGTCCCAGGTAGGCCTGAAGCTTTCTTT. As protein: CASVPGRPEAFF.

The count of this clone is one. The chain joins TRBV7-3 to TRBJ2-2; D is undetermined. The CDR3 sequence is 16 residues long. CDR1 and CDR2 (germline): SGHTA, FQGTGA. V was clipped by 5 bases and J by 4 bases, with 17 bases between them. The CDR3 sequence: CASSPRGTKFTGELFF. CDR3 nucleotides: TGTGCCAGCAGCCCTCGAGGCACCAAGTTCACCGGGGAGCTGTTTTTT. Filled out from reference TRBV7-3 and TRBJ2-2, the complete variable domain reads GAGVSQTPSNKVTEKGKYVELRCDPISGHTALYWYRQSLGQGPEFLIYFQGTGAADDSGLPNDRFFAVRPEGSVSTLKIQRTERGDSAVYLCASSPRGTKFTGELFFGEGSRLTVL.

J is TRBJ2-3 and V is TRBV15, with D possibly being TRBD2 (5 bases). Trimming stripped 4 bases from V and 4 bases from J, with 15 bases between. Germline-derived CDR1 and CDR2 are LNHNV and YYDKDF (reference sequence). This CDR3 is built from 15 residues. In nucleotides, the CDR3 is TGTGCCACCAGCACATCGACTAACCCCTCAGATACGCAGTATTTT. It yields the protein CATSTSTNPSDTQYF. The entire variable domain, with the rest obtained from reference TRBV15 and TRBJ2-3, is as follows: DAMVIQNPRYQVTQFGKPVTLSCSQTLNHNVMYWYQQKSSQAPKLLFHYYDKDFNNEADTPDNFQSRRPNTSFCFLDIRSPGLGDTAMYLCATSTSTNPSDTQYFGPGTRLTVL.

This rearrangement joins TRBV6-5 to TRBJ2-7; 7 nucleotides align to TRBD2. Looked up from germline, CDR1 is MNHEY and CDR2 is SVGAGI. Trimming took 6 bases from V and 11 from J; bases not matched to a gene: 10. This CDR3 region has 12 residues. This CDR3 reads CASSAGEGSEYF. The CDR3 DNA follows: TGTGCCAGCAGCGCCGGGGAGGGGTCTGAGTACTTC.

This chain connects TRBV7-2 to TRBJ2-2; weak D call: TRBD1 (5 bases). This CDR3 region has 16 residues. Germline CDR1 and CDR2: SGHTA and FQGNSA. The ends were cut back, 1 base at V and 6 bases at J, with 15 bases in the middle. The CDR3 loop reads CASSLGRLRAAGELFF. DNA of the CDR3: TGTGCCAGCAGCTTAGGCCGGCTCAGGGCTGCCGGGGAGCTGTTTTTT.